This TCR beta chain was identified in a study of shared clonotypes between healthy human individuals (dated by TCRdb to about 2020). Looking at the study overall: The cohort comprised a couple of women and a few men aged 18 to 49 years. Libraries were prepared and TCR repertoires were sequenced by different laboratories using diverse techniques, in order to increase sequencing depth and limit assay-specific biases. Between about 0.94 and 10 billion PBMCs per donor were obtained by leukapheresis. The study deeply sequenced blood TCR repertoires of 5 or 6 healthy adults to estimate repertoire size and the extent of clonotype sharing between individuals. For each donor, CD4 naive and CD4 memory were each run on three plates, CD8 naive on two plates, and CD8 memory on one plate. Here is what the overall study found, with its caveats: About 5% of naive CD4, 3% to 4% of naive CD8, approximately 2% of memory CD4, and 0.35% to 0.5% of memory CD8 clonotypes were shared across several donors. Sampling was restricted to blood, and TCR repertoires in tissues likely differ from the TCR repertoires found in blood. Naive subsets generally had larger estimated clonotype richness than memory subsets did. The genetic and exposure-history diversity represented was limited by the small number of donors. Compared with non-shared clonotypes, clonotypes shared by all four sorted-subset donors had higher generation probabilities. Even with the large sequencing depth, rarefaction of the sorted-subset datasets indicated that sequencing was incomplete. Pairwise subsampling indicated that sequencing depth was expected to affect the degree of clonotype sharing among donors.

About this clone itself: This clone's antigen is unknown. Base quality data are lacking; no much larger clone is found one base away.

Healthy HIV-negative adults with no recently reported acute infections or vaccinations were included as donors. Every donor was a Caucasian adult living in Nashville, Tennessee, USA. Magnetic negative selection was used to enrich CD4+ T cells, after which naive cells were positively selected on CD45RA and the negative fraction became the memory subset. Blood was collected by leukapheresis, and PBMCs were isolated by Ficoll-Histopaque density gradient centrifugation and then cryopreserved in liquid nitrogen vapor phase. Analytical flow cytometry was used to check the purity and quantity of every magnetically sorted T cell population. Genomic DNA was isolated from each sorted fraction and quantified by UV absorbance on a Nanodrop 2000c. TCR CDR3 regions were amplified from genomic DNA by multiplex PCR using the deep immunoSEQ assay. For each cell subset, the extracted genomic DNA was distributed evenly across all wells of several immunoSEQ 96-well plates, and each plate served as one replicate. For sorted subsets, each replicate PCR was loaded with approximately 200 ng genomic DNA, equivalent to some 27,000 T cell genomes. Purified libraries were measured with a Qubit 3.0 fluorometer, size-checked on a Bioanalyzer 2100, and measured again with the KAPA Library Quantification kit. Each immunoSEQ 96-well plate was sequenced on its own single-read 150-cycle Illumina NextSeq 550 flow cell. Under the source paper's analysis protocol: The immunoSEQ output contained only junctional sequences without quality scores, so filtering could not match that applied to full-length reads. To assign V/J genes and CDR3, sequences were annotated against IMGT germline references using PyIR, a Python wrapper for IgBLAST v1.9. Reads were removed for weak V/J assignments (E-value above 1e-6), missing CDR3, stop codons, out-of-frame junctions, or ambiguous translated residues. V3J clonotypes were defined as sequences sharing an identical inferred V gene, J gene, and CDR3 amino acid sequence. To compute the percentage overlap between repertoires, the number of shared unique clonotypes was divided by the size of the smaller repertoire. RTK rarefaction, the Chao1 estimator, and Recon v2.1 estimates of unobserved clonotypes were used to assess repertoire richness. Generation probabilities were computed with OLGA for all TCRbeta clonotypes obtained by the gDNA method from several donors. TCRdb took over this immuneACCESS table, retaining in-frame rearrangements with V and J assigned. Such tables are incomplete; in checked studies, under half of the missing clones stem from an unresolved V gene, and the remainder is unexplained. V and J calls and clone size are as listed in that table; D and trimming were resolved from the DNA. Recorded for this sample are a few million clones; approximately 95% of them occurred a single time. 0.35% to 0.45% of the sample belongs to the ten largest clones.

V trim: 2 bases; J trim: 2 bases; unmatched bases: 7. From the cysteine through the phenylalanine, the CDR3 covers 15 amino acids. The CDR3 DNA has 45 bases and is translated from base 1. Per the germline V gene (reference sequence), SGHNT is the CDR1 and YYREEE is the CDR2. The chain is encoded by TRBV5-4 joined to TRBJ2-7, with 7 central nucleotides matching TRBD1. Sequencing was performed on naive CD4+ T cells from PBMCs. What the cell subset or site label conveys for this sample: CD45RA+ positively selected. The sequence came from a man aged 18 to 30 in good health. Some clones in this sample may be carry-over from other donors' samples. In nucleotide form, the sequence is TGTGCCAGCAGCTTTCCCGGGACAGTTGCCTACGAGCAGTACTTC. Its product reads: CASSFPGTVAYEQYF.